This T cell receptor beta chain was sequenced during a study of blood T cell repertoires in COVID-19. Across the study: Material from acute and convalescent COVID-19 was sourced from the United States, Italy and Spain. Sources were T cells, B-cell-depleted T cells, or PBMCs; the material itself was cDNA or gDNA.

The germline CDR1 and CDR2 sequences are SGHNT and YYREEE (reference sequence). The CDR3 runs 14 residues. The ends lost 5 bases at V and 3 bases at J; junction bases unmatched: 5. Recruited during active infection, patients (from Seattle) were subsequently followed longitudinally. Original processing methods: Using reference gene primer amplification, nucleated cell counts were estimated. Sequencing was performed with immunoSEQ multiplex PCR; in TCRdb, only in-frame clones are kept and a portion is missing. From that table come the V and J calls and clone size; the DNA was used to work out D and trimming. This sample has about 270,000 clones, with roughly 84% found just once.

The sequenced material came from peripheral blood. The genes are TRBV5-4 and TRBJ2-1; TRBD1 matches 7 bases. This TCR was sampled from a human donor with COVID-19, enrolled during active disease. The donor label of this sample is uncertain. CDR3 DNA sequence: TGTGCCAGCAGTTCCGGGACAGACTACAATGAGCAGTTCTTC. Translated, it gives CASSSGTDYNEQFF.